This record looks at one TCR beta chain sequence and its context. Its matching antigen is unknown. This entry comes from a study of T cells in localized non-small cell lung cancer. Study-level findings and limits: The appearance of a median roughly 61 of the top 100 tumor clones was seen in adjacent lung. Greater T cell density in blood accompanied longer overall survival. Tumor trailed uninvolved adjacent lung in T cell clonality, which peaked there.

Method: immunoSEQ multiplex PCR; TCRdb's copy keeps in-frame clones and lacks some. The table records tens of thousands of clones, approximately 81% of them present only once. Trimming stripped 1 base from V and 6 bases from J, with 18 bases between. Germline assignment: CDR1 MGHRA and CDR2 YSYEKL. The CDR3 loop spans 16 amino acids. The sequence was obtained from a woman aged 40-69 years with stage II squamous cell lung carcinoma. The material sequenced was PBMCs, taken before any cancer treatment. This chain connects TRBV4-1 to TRBJ1-2; D is perhaps TRBD1 (6 bases). Written as DNA, the CDR3 is TGCGCCAGCAGCCAAGGTCGGGGGGCGCGTTACGATGGCTACACCTTC. Residues: CASSQGRGARYDGYTF.